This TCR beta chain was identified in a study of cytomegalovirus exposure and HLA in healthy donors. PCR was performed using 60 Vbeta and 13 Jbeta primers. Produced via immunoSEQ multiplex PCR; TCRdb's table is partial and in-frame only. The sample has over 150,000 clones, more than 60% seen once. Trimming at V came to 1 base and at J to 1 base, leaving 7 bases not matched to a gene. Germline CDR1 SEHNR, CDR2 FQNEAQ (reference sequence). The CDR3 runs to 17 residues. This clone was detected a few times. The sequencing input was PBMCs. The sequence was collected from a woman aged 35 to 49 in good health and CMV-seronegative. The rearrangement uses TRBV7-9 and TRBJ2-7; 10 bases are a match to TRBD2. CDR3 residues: CASSLGALAGVSYEQYF. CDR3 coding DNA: TGTGCCAGCAGCTTAGGAGCGCTAGCGGGAGTATCCTACGAGCAGTACTTC.